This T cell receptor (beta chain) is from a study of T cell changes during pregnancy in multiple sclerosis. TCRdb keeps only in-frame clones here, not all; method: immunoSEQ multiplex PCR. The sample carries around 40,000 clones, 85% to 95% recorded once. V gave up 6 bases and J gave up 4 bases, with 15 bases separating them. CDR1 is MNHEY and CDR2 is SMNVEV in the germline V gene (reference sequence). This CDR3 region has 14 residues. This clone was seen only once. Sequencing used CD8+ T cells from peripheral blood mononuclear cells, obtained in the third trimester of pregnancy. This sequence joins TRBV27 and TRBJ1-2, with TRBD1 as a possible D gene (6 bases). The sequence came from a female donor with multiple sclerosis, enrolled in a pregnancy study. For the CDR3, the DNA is TGTGCCAGCAGCCCCGGGGGGGGCGGCTATGGCTACACCTTC. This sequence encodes CASSPGGGGYGYTF.